This T cell receptor beta chain comes out of a study of T cell responses to AZD1222 COVID-19 vaccine. The repertoire was sequenced with immunoSEQ multiplex PCR; TCRdb's copy has only in-frame clones and lacks some. The data hold about 130,000 clones, with 88% observed a single time. The sample was peripheral blood, taken on day 0 of MenACWY control vaccination. This receptor was obtained from an adult in good health.

In DNA, the CDR3 is TGTGCCAGCAGTTTTGATTATAATTCACCCCTCCACTTT. As protein: CASSFDYNSPLHF. The J gene is TRBJ1-6, the V gene TRBV6-5; D unresolved. V was pared by 4 bases and J by 4 bases, with 5 bases between. The CDR3 has 13 amino acids. The germline gives CDR1 MNHEY, CDR2 SVGAGI.